A single T cell receptor (beta chain) is shown here with its context. Its cognate antigen is unknown. This sample is part of a study of cytomegalovirus exposure and HLA in healthy donors. Regarding the study as a whole: The authors listed 164 TCR beta chains as cytomegalovirus-associated. In vitro experiments confirmed that a few CMV-associated chains were specific for CMV antigens.

The germline V gene has CDR1 SGDLS and CDR2 YYNGEE. V was trimmed by 4 bases and J by 0 bases, leaving 20 bases between them. The CDR3 has 19 residues. Clones were sequenced by immunoSEQ multiplex PCR, and TCRdb holds only the in-frame ones, with some missing. The repertoire includes about 200,000 clones, less than 85% of them detected once, and roughly 5.5% sits in the top ten. The donors were members of the validation cohort comprising approximately 120 subjects, separate from the roughly 690-subject first cohort. This chain joins TRBV9 and TRBJ2-6; weak D call: TRBD1 (6 bases). The sequence was obtained from a woman younger than 35 in good health and CMV-seronegative. The sample taken for sequencing was PBMCs. The CDR3 DNA reads as TGTGCCAGCAGCCAAAGACAGGTGAATTACTACTCTGGGGCCAACGTCCTGACTTTC. As protein: CASSQRQVNYYSGANVLTF.